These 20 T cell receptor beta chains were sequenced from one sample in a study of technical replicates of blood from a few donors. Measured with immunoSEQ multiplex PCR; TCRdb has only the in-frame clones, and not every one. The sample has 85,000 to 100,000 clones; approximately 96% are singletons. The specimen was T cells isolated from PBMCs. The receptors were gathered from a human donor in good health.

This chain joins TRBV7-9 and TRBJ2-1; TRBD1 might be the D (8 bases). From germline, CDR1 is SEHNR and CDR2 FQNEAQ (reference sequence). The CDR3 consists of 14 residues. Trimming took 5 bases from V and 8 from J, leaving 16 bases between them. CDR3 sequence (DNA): TGTGCCAGCAGCGCTCGGACAGGGAGGGATGAGCAGTTCTTC. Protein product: CASSARTGRDEQFF.

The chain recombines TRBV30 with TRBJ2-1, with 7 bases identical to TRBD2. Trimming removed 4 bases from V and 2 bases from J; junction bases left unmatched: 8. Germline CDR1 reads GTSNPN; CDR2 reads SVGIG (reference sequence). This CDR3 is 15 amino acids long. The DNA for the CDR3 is TGTGCCTGGAACCCTTCCAGCGGGGCCTACAATGAGCAGTTCTTC. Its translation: CAWNPSSGAYNEQFF. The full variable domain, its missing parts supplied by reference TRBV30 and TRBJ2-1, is SQTIHQWPATLVQPVGSPLSLECTVEGTSNPNLYWYRQAAGRGLQLLFYSVGIGQISSEVPQNLSASRPQDRQFILSSKKLLLSDSGFYLCAWNPSSGAYNEQFFGPGTRLTVL.

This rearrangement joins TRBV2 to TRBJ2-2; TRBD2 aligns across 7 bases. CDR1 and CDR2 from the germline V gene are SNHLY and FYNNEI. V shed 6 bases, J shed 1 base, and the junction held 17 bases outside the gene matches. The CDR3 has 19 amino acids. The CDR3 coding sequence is TGTGCCAGCAGCGGACCGATGACTAGCTTGGGGTGGAACACCGGGGAGCTGTTTTTT. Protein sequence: CASSGPMTSLGWNTGELFF.

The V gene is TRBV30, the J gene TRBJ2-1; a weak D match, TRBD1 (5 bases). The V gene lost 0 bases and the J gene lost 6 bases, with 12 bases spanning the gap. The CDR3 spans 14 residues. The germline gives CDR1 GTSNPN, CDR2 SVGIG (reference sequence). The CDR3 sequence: CAWSVMTQGNEQFF. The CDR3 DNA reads TGTGCCTGGAGTGTTATGACCCAGGGCAATGAGCAGTTCTTC.

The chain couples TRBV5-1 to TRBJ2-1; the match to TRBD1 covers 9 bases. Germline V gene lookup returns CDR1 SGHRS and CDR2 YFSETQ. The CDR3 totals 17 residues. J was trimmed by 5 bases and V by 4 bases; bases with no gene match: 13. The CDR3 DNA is TGCGCCAGCAGCAGACCGGACAGGGGAGAAAGAAACAATGAGCAGTTCTTC. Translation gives CASSRPDRGERNNEQFF.

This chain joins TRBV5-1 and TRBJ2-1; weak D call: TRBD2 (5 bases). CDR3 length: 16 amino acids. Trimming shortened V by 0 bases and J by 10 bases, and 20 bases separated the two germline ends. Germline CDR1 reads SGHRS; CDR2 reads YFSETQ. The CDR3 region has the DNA TGCGCCAGCAGCTTGGGCATCCGGTTAGTAGCGCCGGAGCAGTTCTTC. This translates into CASSLGIRLVAPEQFF.

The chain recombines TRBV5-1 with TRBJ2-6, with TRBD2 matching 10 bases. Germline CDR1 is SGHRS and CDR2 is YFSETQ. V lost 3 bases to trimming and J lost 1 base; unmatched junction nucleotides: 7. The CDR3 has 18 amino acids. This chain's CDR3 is CASSSGPSGSSGANVLTF. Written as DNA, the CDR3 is TGCGCCAGCAGCTCGGGGCCTAGCGGGAGTTCTGGGGCCAACGTCCTGACTTTC.

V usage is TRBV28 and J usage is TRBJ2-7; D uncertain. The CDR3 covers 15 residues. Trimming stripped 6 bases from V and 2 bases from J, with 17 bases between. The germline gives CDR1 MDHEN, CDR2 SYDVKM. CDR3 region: CASRPLARGPYEQYF. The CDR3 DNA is TGTGCCAGCAGGCCCCTGGCGCGAGGTCCCTACGAGCAGTACTTC.

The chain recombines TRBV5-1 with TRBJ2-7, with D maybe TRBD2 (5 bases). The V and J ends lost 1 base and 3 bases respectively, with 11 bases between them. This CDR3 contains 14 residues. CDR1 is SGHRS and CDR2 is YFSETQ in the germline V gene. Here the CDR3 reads CASSLSYGNYEQYF. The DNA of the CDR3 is TGCGCCAGCAGCTTGTCCTACGGGAACTACGAGCAGTACTTC.

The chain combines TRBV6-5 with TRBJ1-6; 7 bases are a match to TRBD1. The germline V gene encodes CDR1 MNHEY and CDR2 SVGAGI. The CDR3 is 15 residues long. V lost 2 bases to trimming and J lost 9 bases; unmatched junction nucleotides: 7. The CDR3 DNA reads TGTGCCAGCAGTTACGAGGGGGCGCAAGGTTCACCCCTCCACTTT. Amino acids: CASSYEGAQGSPLHF.

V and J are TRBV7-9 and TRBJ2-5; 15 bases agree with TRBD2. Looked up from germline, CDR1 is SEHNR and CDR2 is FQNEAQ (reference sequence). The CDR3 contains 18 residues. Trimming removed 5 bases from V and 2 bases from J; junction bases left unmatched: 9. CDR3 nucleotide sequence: TGTGCCAGCAGCAGGAGGACTAGCGGGGGGGCTGGGCAAGAGACCCAGTACTTC. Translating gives CASSRRTSGGAGQETQYF.

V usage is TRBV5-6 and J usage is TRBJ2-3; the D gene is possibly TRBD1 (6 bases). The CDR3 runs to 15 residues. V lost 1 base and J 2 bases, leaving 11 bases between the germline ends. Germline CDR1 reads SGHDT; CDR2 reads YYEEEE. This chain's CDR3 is CASSLRQAYTDTQYF. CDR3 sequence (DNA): TGTGCCAGCAGCTTGAGACAGGCCTACACAGATACGCAGTATTTT.

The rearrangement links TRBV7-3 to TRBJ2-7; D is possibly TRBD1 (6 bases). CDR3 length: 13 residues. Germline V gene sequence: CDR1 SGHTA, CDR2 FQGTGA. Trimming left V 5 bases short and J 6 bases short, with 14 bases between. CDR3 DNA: TGTGCCAGCAGCGCCCTAGGGGGTAGCGAGCAGTACTTC. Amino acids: CASSALGGSEQYF.

As DNA, the CDR3 is TGCGCCAGCAGCTCTCAGAATTACCTGAACACTGAAGCTTTCTTT. This translates into CASSSQNYLNTEAFF. The chain has TRBV5-1 and TRBJ1-1; D gene uncertain. This CDR3 comprises 15 residues. The V end lost 3 bases, the J end lost 0 bases, and 12 bases lay between the germline ends. CDR1 and CDR2 (germline): SGHRS, YFSETQ.

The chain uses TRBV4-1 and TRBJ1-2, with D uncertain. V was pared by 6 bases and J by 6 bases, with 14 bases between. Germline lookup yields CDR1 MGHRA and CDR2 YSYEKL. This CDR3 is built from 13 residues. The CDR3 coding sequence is TGCGCCAGCAGTCCCTCCCCCTCGGATGGCTACACCTTC. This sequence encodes CASSPSPSDGYTF.

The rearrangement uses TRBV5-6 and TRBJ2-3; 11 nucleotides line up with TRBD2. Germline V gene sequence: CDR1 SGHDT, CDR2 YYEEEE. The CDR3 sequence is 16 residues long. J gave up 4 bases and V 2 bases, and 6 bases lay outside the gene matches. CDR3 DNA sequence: TGTGCCAGCAGCTTCCCTAGCGGGGGGTTATCAGATACGCAGTATTTT. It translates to CASSFPSGGLSDTQYF.

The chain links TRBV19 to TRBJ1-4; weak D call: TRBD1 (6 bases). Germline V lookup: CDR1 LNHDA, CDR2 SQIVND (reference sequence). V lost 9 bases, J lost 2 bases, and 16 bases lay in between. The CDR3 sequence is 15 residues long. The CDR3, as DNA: TGTGCCAGCGGACAGCTAAAGGCGACTAATGAAAAACTGTTTTTT. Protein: CASGQLKATNEKLFF.

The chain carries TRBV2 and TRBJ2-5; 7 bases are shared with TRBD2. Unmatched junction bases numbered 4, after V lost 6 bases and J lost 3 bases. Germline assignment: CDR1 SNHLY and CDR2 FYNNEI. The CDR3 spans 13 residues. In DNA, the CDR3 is TGTGCCAGCAGGGGAGGACTAGAAGAGACCCAGTACTTC. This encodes CASRGGLEETQYF.

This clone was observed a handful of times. The CDR3 region has the DNA TGCGCCAGCAGCCCCATCCTGAGGGACAGGTCGGCTTTCTTT. This gives the protein CASSPILRDRSAFF. J is TRBJ1-1 and V is TRBV4-1; TRBD1 agrees at 8 bases. From germline, CDR1 is MGHRA and CDR2 YSYEKL. The CDR3 extends over 14 amino acids. Unmatched junction bases numbered 12, after V lost 4 bases and J lost 11 bases.

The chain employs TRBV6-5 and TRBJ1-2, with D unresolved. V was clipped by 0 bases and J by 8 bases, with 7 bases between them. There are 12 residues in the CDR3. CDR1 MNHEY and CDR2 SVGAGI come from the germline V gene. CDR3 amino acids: CASSYSKEGYTF. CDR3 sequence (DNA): TGTGCCAGCAGTTACTCGAAGGAGGGCTACACCTTC.